This TCR beta chain was observed in a study of T cells after yellow fever vaccination (dated by TCRdb to about 2019). The study in broad terms: The SMART-Seq v4 Ultra Low Input RNA kit was used to prepare libraries from fractions with low cell numbers. To follow T-cell clones before and after primary and booster YFV17D yellow fever vaccination, bulk TCR alpha and beta repertoires were sequenced over time. The cohort comprised two healthy male donors, one aged 18 to 30 and one aged 30 to 40 years. Blood samples were taken at several timepoints before and after primary and secondary immunization, and bulk PBMC replicates and cell subsets were isolated. Overall study results and their limits: Computational filtering was required because FACS-sorted repertoires could contain abundant contaminating clonotypes from the bulk population. Most clones expanded after primary vaccination (approximately 95% of CD4 and about 85% of CD8) were re-detected after the booster, suggesting that broad memory maintenance occurred. A small share of clonotypes was detected in both CD4 and CD8 compartments, with the overlap likely arising from convergent recombination. Because the study included only a couple of donors, the extent to which the findings can be generalized is limited. The secondary T-cell response was weaker than the primary response but faster, peaking on day 5 instead of day 15.

The treatment or condition label, as the study defines it: live attenuated yellow fever vaccine strain. PBMCs were isolated from peripheral blood using a standard Ficoll-Paque protocol. Dynabeads CD4 and CD8 positive selection kits were used to isolate CD4 and CD8 T-cell fractions. TriZol was used to extract RNA from bulk PBMCs, CD4 and CD8 fractions, and dextramer-positive and dextramer-negative fractions. Instrument used: Illumina NovaSeq 6000. Synthesis of TCR cDNA relied on 5'RACE template switching, a step that introduced a universal primer site along with unique molecular identifiers. Priming for cDNA synthesis came from both the TCR alpha and TCR beta constant segments. Library amplification involved two PCR steps, and the second step added sample barcodes and sequencing adapters. Libraries were sequenced on Illumina HiSeq 2500 (2x100 bp) or NovaSeq (2x150 bp). Per the authors' processing: Demultiplexing of reads and collapsing into UMI consensus sequences were performed with MIGEC, and V(D)J alignment was carried out with MiXCR. Vaccine-responding clonotypes were defined with edgeR using replicate PBMC samples, requiring FDR below 0.01 and a log2 fold change above 5 up to day 15. CD4 or CD8 identity was assigned to each bulk clonotype according to whether the clonotype was present at higher abundance in the sequenced CD4 repertoire or the sequenced CD8 repertoire. TCRdb reran the public reads through fastp at Q25 and MiXCR, keeping productive beta chains. One record per CDR3 amino acid sequence lists the most common genes and DNA. TCRdb's processing, not the authors' own work, is the source of the V and J calls. Recorded for this sample are under 100,000 distinct CDR3 sequences; under 7% of them occurred a single time. Clones ranked in the top ten supply more than 40% of the sample.

The cysteine opens and the phenylalanine closes a CDR3 of 15 amino acids. Only the CDR3 part of the read is kept: 45 bases, read in frame from the first base. The germline V gene provides CDR1 LGHNA and CDR2 YSLEER. V is cut by 0 bases and J by 7 bases, and the space between the germline ends is 12 bases. With regard to this clonotype: No antigen is known for it. One base away there is no much larger clone; base qualities are not given.

This chain is built from TRBV4-3 and TRBJ2-2; matching of 6 bases hints at TRBD1 as the D gene. The sequencing used CD8+ T cells sorted from PBMCs, collected 10 days after the yellow fever booster vaccination. This clonotype was obtained from a man younger than 35 who received the YFV17D yellow fever vaccine. The DNA sequence reads TGCGCCAGCAGCCAAGATAGAGGGGGAATCGGGGAGCTGTTTTTT. Translated, this gives CASSQDRGGIGELFF.